The rows below give T cell receptor beta chains drawn from one sample of a study of CD8 T cells in Susac syndrome. TCRdb redid the calling of the immunoSEQ multiplex PCR reads with MiXCR, one entry per CDR3 protein. This repertoire shows 300,000 to 350,000 distinct CDR3 sequences, around 90% found once; its top ten account for approximately 0.065%. The specimen was CD4+ T cells from PBMCs. Every receptor here comes from a human donor with multiple sclerosis. Each CDR3 is given with its conserved first and last residue. A D gene is named only where the DNA matches it firmly. Clone size appears in some rows only: once, few, many, or a class for an expanded clone.

TRBD2	-	TRBV12-3/TRBV12-4	TRBJ2-3	CASTPGLAGPTDTQYF	TGTGCCAGCACCCCGGGACTAGCGGGACCCACAGATACGCAGTATTTT
-	-	TRBV7-2	TRBJ1-4	CASSFGAGEKLFF	TGTGCCAGCAGCTTCGGCGCGGGGGAAAAACTGTTTTTT
TRBD2	-	TRBV2	TRBJ2-7	CASSETRGLAGVLEQYF	TGTGCCAGCAGTGAAACGAGGGGACTAGCGGGAGTATTGGAGCAGTACTTC
-	-	TRBV9	TRBJ2-3	CASSVGFADTQYF	TGTGCCAGCAGCGTAGGGTTCGCAGATACGCAGTATTTT
TRBD1	-	TRBV7-2	TRBJ1-2	CASSFPQGTYGYTF	TGTGCCAGCAGCTTCCCACAGGGGACCTATGGCTACACCTTC
-	once	TRBV20-1	TRBJ2-1	CSAKKGYNEQFF	TGCAGTGCTAAGAAGGGTTACAATGAGCAGTTCTTC
TRBD1	-	TRBV24-1	TRBJ2-2	CATDRGDTGELFF	TGTGCCACGGACAGGGGAGACACCGGGGAGCTGTTTTTT
-	-	TRBV19	TRBJ1-2	CASNKPTGPLSYGYTF	TGTGCCAGCAACAAACCAACAGGGCCGCTCTCCTATGGCTACACCTTC
TRBD1	few	TRBV12-3/TRBV12-4	TRBJ2-2	CASSFGTGVTGELFF	TGTGCCAGCAGTTTCGGGACAGGGGTGACCGGGGAGCTGTTTTTT
TRBD1	few	TRBV3-1	TRBJ2-7	CASSRASGGYEQYF	TGTGCCAGCAGCCGCGCCTCAGGGGGCTACGAGCAGTACTTC
TRBD1	-	TRBV19	TRBJ1-6	CASKLRGQGGYESGSPLHF	TGTGCCAGTAAATTACGGGGACAGGGCGGTTATGAATCAGGTTCACCCCTCCACTTT
-	-	TRBV29-1	TRBJ2-1	CSVPFRGHRTPSYNEQFF	TGCAGCGTCCCTTTCCGGGGACATAGAACCCCTTCCTACAATGAGCAGTTCTTC
-	-	TRBV2	TRBJ2-7	CASAPGGGSYEQYF	TGTGCCAGCGCCCCAGGGGGGGGCAGCTACGAGCAGTACTTC
-	-	TRBV7-8	TRBJ2-7	CASSYGSSLSYEQYF	TGTGCCAGCAGCTACGGATCCTCTTTATCCTACGAGCAGTACTTC
-	-	TRBV14	TRBJ1-2	CASSQGTDYGYTF	TGTGCCAGCAGCCAAGGGACGGACTATGGCTACACCTTC